Listed here is a single TCR beta chain. Its antigen remains unknown. The germline V gene has CDR1 SQVTM and CDR2 ANQGSEA. The CDR3 is made up of 14 amino acids. Trimming removed 3 bases at V and 1 base at J, with 11 bases between. Everyone who donated was a healthy bone marrow donor. Donors sampled were nominally healthy, though unrecorded immune exposures were likely. The source of the sample is a study of cytomegalovirus exposure and HLA in healthy donors. PCR involved 60 Vbeta and 13 Jbeta primers. Clones were sequenced by immunoSEQ multiplex PCR, and TCRdb holds only the in-frame ones, with some missing. The sample contains roughly 200,000 clones, roughly 87% of which appear only once. Study conclusions and caveats: The authors later linked a missense DCLRE1C variant to TCR beta V- and J-gene trimming. There were around 160 TCR beta chains listed as cytomegalovirus-associated.

This clonotype originated in a woman in her forties or fifties in good health and CMV-seronegative. The V and J genes are TRBV29-1 and TRBJ2-3, with D perhaps matching TRBD2 (5 bases). The sample comprised PBMCs. The DNA of the CDR3 is TGCAGCGTTGACCCGGGATTCGGCACAGATACGCAGTATTTT. It encodes CSVDPGFGTDTQYF.